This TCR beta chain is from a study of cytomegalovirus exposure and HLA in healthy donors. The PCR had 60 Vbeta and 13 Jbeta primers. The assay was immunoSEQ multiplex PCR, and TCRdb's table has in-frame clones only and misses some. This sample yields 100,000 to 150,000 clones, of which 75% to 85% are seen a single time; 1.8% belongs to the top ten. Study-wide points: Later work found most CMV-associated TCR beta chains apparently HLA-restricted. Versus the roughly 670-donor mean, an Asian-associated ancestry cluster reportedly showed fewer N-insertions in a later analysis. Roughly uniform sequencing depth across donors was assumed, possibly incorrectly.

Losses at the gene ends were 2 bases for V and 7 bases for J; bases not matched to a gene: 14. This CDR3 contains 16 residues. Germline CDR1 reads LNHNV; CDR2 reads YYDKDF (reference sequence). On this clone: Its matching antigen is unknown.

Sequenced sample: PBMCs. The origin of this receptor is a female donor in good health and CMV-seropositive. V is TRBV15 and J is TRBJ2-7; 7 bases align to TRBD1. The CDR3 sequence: CATSRRAETGIQEQYF. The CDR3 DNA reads TGTGCCACCAGCAGAAGGGCCGAGACAGGGATCCAAGAGCAGTACTTC.